Following are 7 T cell receptor beta chains from one sample sequenced in a study of T-cell reconstitution after alpha-beta-depleted transplantation in children. TCRbeta library construction was performed incorporating unique molecular identifiers. TCRdb redid the calling of the PCR reads with MiXCR, one entry per CDR3 protein. The sample lists about 200,000 distinct CDR3 sequences; roughly 15% were seen once. The sample here was PBMCs from the stem cell graft donor, taken from the stem cell graft. The source is a human donor who donated a stem cell graft to a child with acute lymphoblastic leukemia.

This clonotype was counted many times. V and J are TRBV12-3 or TRBV12-4 and TRBJ1-1, with 7 nucleotides matching TRBD1. The CDR3 totals 12 residues. The V gene end was trimmed by 6 bases and the J gene end by 6 bases; junction bases not matched to a gene: 4. CDR3 sequence: CASRTGTAEAFF. CDR3 bases: TGTGCCAGCAGGACAGGGACAGCTGAAGCTTTCTTT.

This chain connects TRBV6-5 to TRBJ2-2; D is undetermined. V dropped 2 bases and J dropped 1 base, with 11 bases sitting between them. The CDR3 is made up of 16 amino acids. The germline CDR1 and CDR2 sequences are MNHEY and SVGAGI. The CDR3 DNA is TGTGCCAGCAGTTACGAAATAGGATTGAACACCGGGGAGCTGTTTTTT. This sequence encodes CASSYEIGLNTGELFF.

This clonotype was found many times. V is TRBV6-5 and J is TRBJ1-1, with D maybe TRBD1 (5 bases). The germline gives CDR1 MNHEY, CDR2 SVGAGI. V lost 2 bases, J lost 2 bases, and 6 bases lay in between. This CDR3 has 13 residues. The CDR3 region is CASSYQGNTEAFF. The CDR3 nucleotides read TGTGCCAGCAGTTACCAGGGAAACACTGAAGCTTTCTTT.

This clonotype appeared many times. CDR3 loop: CATSENRVGETQYF. The CDR3 bases are TGTGCCACCAGTGAAAACAGGGTTGGAGAGACCCAGTACTTC. The genes are TRBV24-1 and TRBJ2-5, with D possibly TRBD1 on 6 matching bases. The CDR3 is 14 amino acids. From germline, CDR1 is KGHDR and CDR2 SFDVKD. V lost 4 bases and J 4 bases, leaving 12 bases between the germline ends.

This clonotype was recorded at least ten times. The gene calls are TRBV6-5 and TRBJ2-7; possible D gene TRBD1, 5 bases. Germline assignment: CDR1 MNHEY and CDR2 SVGAGI. The CDR3 loop spans 13 amino acids. Trimming removed 2 bases from V and 3 bases from J, with 8 bases in between. This chain's CDR3 is CASSYATGYEQYF. The CDR3, as DNA: TGTGCCAGCAGTTACGCAACAGGCTACGAGCAGTACTTC.

As regards this clonotype: This may be a read error, as it is one base from a much larger clone. The chain couples TRBV7-8 to TRBJ1-1, with D perhaps matching TRBD1 (5 bases). Germline-derived CDR1 and CDR2 are SGHVS and FQNEAQ. There are 16 residues in the CDR3. V gave up 4 bases and J gave up 2 bases, with 17 bases separating them. The CDR3 spells CASSSDSPPTNTEAFF. For the CDR3, the DNA is TGTGCCAGCAGCTCAGACAGCCCTCCTACAAACACTGAAGCTTTCTTT.

The chain has TRBV5-1 and TRBJ2-1; perhaps TRBD2 as D (5 bases). Between the trimmed V and J ends, which lost 3 bases and 7 bases, there was a span of 8 bases. The CDR3 contains 12 residues. The germline gives CDR1 SGHRS, CDR2 YFSETQ. The CDR3 DNA reads as TGCGCCAGCAGCTCCACGGGGAATGAGCAGTTCTTC. As protein: CASSSTGNEQFF. Looking up the rest from reference TRBV5-1 and TRBJ2-1 gives the full variable domain: KAGVTQTPRYLIKTRGQQVTLSCSPISGHRSVSWYQQTPGQGLQFLFEYFSETQRNKGNFPGRFSGRQFSNSRSEMNVSTLELGDSALYLCASSSTGNEQFFGPGTRLTVL.